A single TCR beta chain is shown here with its context. The data were taken from a study of blood T cell repertoires in COVID-19. Study details: COVID-19 samples collected from the United States, Italy and Spain covered acute and convalescent phases.

Clones were sequenced by immunoSEQ multiplex PCR, and TCRdb holds only the in-frame ones, with some missing. Of 200,000 to 300,000 clones listed, around 88% are singletons. V lost 4 bases to trimming and J lost 3 bases, with 9 bases between them. Germline V lookup: CDR1 MNHEY, CDR2 SMNVEV (reference sequence). The CDR3 length is 13 residues. Participants were placed into cohorts based on the clinical history they reported. V and J are TRBV27 and TRBJ1-2; D perhaps matches TRBD1 (6 bases). This receptor was identified in a middle-aged woman with acute COVID-19. What was sequenced was PBMCs or T cells enriched from blood (not recorded which). The CDR3 loop is CASSSGTYYGYTF. The CDR3 region has the DNA TGTGCCAGCAGTTCCGGGACATACTATGGCTACACCTTC.